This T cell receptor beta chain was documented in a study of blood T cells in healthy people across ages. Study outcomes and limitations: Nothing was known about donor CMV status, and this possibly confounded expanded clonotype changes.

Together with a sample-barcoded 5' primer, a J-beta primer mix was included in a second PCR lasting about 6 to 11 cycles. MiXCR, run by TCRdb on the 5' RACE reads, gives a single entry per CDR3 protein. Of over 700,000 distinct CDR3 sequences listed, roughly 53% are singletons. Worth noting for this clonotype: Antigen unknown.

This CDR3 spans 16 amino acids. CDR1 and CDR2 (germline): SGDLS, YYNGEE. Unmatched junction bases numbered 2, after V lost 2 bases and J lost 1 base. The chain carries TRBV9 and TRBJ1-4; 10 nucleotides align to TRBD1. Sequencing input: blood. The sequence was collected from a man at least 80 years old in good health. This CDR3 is CASSVGQGGTNEKLFF. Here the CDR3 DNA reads TGTGCCAGCAGCGTCGGACAGGGGGGAACTAATGAAAAACTGTTTTTT. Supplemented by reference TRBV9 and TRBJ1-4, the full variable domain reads DSGVTQTPKHLITATGQRVTLRCSPRSGDLSVYWYQQSLDQGLQFLIQYYNGEERAKGNILERFSAQQFPDLHSELNLSSLELGDSALYFCASSVGQGGTNEKLFFGSGTQLSVL.